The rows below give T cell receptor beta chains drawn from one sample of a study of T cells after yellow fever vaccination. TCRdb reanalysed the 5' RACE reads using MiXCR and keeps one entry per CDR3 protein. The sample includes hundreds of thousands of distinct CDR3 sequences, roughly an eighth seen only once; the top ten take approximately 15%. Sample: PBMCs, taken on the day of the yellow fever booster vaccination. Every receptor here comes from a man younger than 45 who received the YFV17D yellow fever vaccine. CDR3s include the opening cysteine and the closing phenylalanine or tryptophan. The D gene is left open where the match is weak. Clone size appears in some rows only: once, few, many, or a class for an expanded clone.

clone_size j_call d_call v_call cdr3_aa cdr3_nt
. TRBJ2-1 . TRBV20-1 CSARDKVDEQFF TGCAGTGCTAGAGATAAGGTCGATGAGCAGTTCTTC
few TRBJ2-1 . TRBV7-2 CASSLRAIEQFF TGTGCCAGCAGCTTGCGAGCTATCGAGCAGTTCTTC
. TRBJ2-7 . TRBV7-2 CASSLRTVQSYEQYF TGTGCCAGCAGCTTAAGAACCGTCCAATCCTACGAGCAGTACTTC
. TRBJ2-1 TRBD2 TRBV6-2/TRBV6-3 CASRPRTSGIGEQFF TGTGCCAGCAGACCGCGGACTAGCGGGATCGGTGAGCAGTTCTTC
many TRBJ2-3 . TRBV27 CASSLKGQRTDTQYF TGTGCCAGCAGTTTAAAGGGGCAGAGGACAGATACGCAGTATTTT
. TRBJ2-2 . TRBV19 CASSISGELFF TGTGCCAGTAGTATCTCCGGGGAGCTGTTTTTT
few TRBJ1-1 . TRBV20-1 CRGATYTEAFF TGCAGGGGGGCGACTTACACTGAAGCTTTCTTT
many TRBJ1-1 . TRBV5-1 CASSLDGGVGTEAFF TGCGCCAGCAGCTTGGATGGGGGTGTTGGCACTGAAGCTTTCTTT
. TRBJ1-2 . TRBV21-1 CASSSSCGYTF TGTGCCAGCAGCTCCAGTTGTGGCTACACCTTC
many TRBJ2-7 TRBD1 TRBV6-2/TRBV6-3 CASSDDRANTYEQYF TGTGCCAGCAGCGACGACAGGGCGAATACCTACGAGCAGTACTTC
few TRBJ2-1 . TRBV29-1 CSVDREQFF TGCAGCGTTGATCGTGAGCAGTTCTTC
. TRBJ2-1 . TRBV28 CASSPALVSYNEQFF TGTGCCAGCAGCCCAGCTCTAGTTTCCTACAATGAGCAGTTCTTC
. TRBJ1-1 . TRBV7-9 CASSSKSSGITEAFF TGTGCCAGCAGCTCAAAATCGTCTGGGATCACTGAAGCTTTCTTT
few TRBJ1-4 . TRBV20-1 CSARVARGFKGEKLFF TGCAGTGCTAGAGTCGCCAGGGGTTTTAAGGGTGAAAAACTGTTTTTT
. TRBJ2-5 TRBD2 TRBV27 CASSLTSGEQETQYF TGTGCCAGCAGTTTAACTAGCGGTGAGCAAGAGACCCAGTACTTC
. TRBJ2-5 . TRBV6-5 CASSYIDRETQYF TGTGCCAGCAGTTACATAGACAGGGAGACCCAGTACTTC
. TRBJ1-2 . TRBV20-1 CSARAAGTGVYGYTF TGCAGTGCTAGAGCCGCCGGGACGGGGGTATATGGCTACACCTTC
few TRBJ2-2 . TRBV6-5 CASSYSQPNTGELFF TGTGCCAGCAGTTACTCCCAGCCGAACACCGGGGAGCTGTTTTTT
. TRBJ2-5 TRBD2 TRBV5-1 CASHSGRAKETQYF TGCGCCAGCCATAGCGGGAGGGCCAAAGAGACCCAGTACTTC
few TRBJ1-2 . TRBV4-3 CASSQDIATARSSYGYTF TGCGCCAGCAGCCAAGATATTGCAACAGCTAGATCTTCCTATGGCTACACCTTC
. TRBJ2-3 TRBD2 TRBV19 CASSIILADTQYF TGTGCCAGTAGTATCATACTAGCGGATACGCAGTATTTT
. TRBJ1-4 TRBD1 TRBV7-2 CASSGRTGPEKLFF TGTGCCAGCAGCGGGCGGACAGGGCCCGAAAAACTGTTTTTT
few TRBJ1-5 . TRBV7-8 CASSSDGGFNQPQHF TGTGCCAGCAGCTCGGATGGGGGGTTCAATCAGCCCCAGCATTTT
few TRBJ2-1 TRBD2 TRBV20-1 CSARDWTSGRANEQFF TGCAGTGCTAGAGACTGGACTAGCGGGAGAGCTAATGAGCAGTTCTTC
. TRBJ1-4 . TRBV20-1 CSASKPWTPEKKLFF TGCAGTGCTAGCAAGCCCTGGACACCTGAGAAAAAACTGTTTTTT
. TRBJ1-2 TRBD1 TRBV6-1 CASSGRTGNLNYGYTF TGTGCCAGCAGTGGAAGGACAGGGAATCTTAACTATGGCTACACCTTC
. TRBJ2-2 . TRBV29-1 CSVGEAGELFF TGCAGCGTGGGGGAGGCCGGGGAGCTGTTTTTT
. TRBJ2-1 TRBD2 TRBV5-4 CASSLGTPGGGTYNEQFF TGTGCCAGCAGCTTGGGCACCCCTGGGGGGGGAACCTACAATGAGCAGTTCTTC
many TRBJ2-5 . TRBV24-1 CATSDLTLGAQETQYF TGTGCCACCAGTGATTTGACCCTCGGGGCCCAAGAGACCCAGTACTTC
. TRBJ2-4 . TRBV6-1 CASRFGRDYSKNIQYF TGTGCCAGCCGATTTGGGCGGGATTATTCCAAAAACATTCAGTACTTC
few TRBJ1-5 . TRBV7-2 CASSREGISNQPQHF TGTGCCAGCTCCCGGGAAGGGATTAGCAATCAGCCCCAGCATTTT
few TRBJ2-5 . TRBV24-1 CATSEPRDRQETQYF TGTGCCACCAGTGAACCACGGGACCGCCAAGAGACCCAGTACTTC
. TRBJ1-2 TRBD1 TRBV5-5 CASSPSLRGHGGYTF TGTGCCAGCAGCCCCTCCTTGAGGGGGCACGGTGGCTACACCTTC
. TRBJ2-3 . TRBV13 CASSPFMTSSGTDTQYF TGTGCCAGCAGCCCTTTTATGACTAGTTCAGGCACAGATACGCAGTATTTT
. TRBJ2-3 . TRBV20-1 CSATLLTGTDTQYF TGCAGTGCTACACTTCTGACGGGCACAGATACGCAGTATTTT
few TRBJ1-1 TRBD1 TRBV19 CASTRQGNTEAFF TGTGCCAGTACCCGACAGGGGAACACTGAAGCTTTCTTT
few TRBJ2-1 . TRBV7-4 CASSSRPPGEQFF TGTGCCAGCAGCTCTCGACCCCCGGGTGAGCAGTTCTTC
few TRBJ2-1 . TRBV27 CASSLYGQQSYNEQFF TGTGCCAGCAGTTTATACGGCCAGCAGTCCTACAATGAGCAGTTCTTC
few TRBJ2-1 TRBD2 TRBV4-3 CASSQDWRERVGEQFF TGCGCCAGCAGCCAAGATTGGCGGGAGCGCGTTGGGGAGCAGTTCTTC
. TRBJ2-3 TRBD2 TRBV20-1 CSAYATSGITDTQYF TGCAGTGCTTACGCGACTAGCGGTATAACAGATACGCAGTATTTT
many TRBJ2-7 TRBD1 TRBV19 CASSAGTGYEQYF TGTGCCAGTTCGGCGGGGACAGGCTACGAGCAGTACTTC